A single sample is the source of the 11 T cell receptor beta chains below, sequenced in a study of T cells after yellow fever vaccination. TCRdb reprocessed the 5' RACE reads with MiXCR, giving one entry per CDR3 protein. The sample includes about 74,000 distinct CDR3 sequences, approximately 6.5% of them seen just once. Sample: CD8+ T cells sorted from PBMCs, taken less than 6 days after the first yellow fever vaccination. Source of these receptors: a man younger than 35 who received the YFV17D yellow fever vaccine.

The sample holds a few counts of this clonotype. The genes are TRBV5-1 and TRBJ2-1; unclear D gene. CDR1 and CDR2 (germline): SGHRS, YFSETQ. The CDR3 extends over 12 amino acids. Trimming left V 2 bases short and J 7 bases short, with 7 bases between. Here the CDR3 reads CASSLSSNEQFF. In DNA form, the CDR3 reads TGCGCCAGCAGCTTATCCTCTAATGAGCAGTTCTTC.

This clonotype was counted at least ten times. The J gene is TRBJ2-7, the V gene TRBV7-2, with TRBD1 identical over 9 bases. The CDR3 sequence is 15 residues long. The germline V gene has CDR1 SGHTA and CDR2 FQGNSA. Trimming took 4 bases from V and 4 from J; bases not matched to a gene: 8. The CDR3 loop is CASSSSPGQGYEQYF. CDR3 in DNA: TGTGCCAGCAGCTCCTCTCCGGGACAGGGTTACGAGCAGTACTTC.

This clonotype was seen repeatedly, ten times or more. V and J are TRBV6-1 and TRBJ2-6; no clear D. Germline CDR1 MNHNS, CDR2 SASEGT. CDR3 size: 15 residues. The germline V and J ends were trimmed by 5 bases and 0 bases, with 8 bases remaining between them. This chain's CDR3 is CASSQIFSGANVLTF. CDR3 coding DNA: TGTGCCAGCAGTCAGATATTCTCTGGGGCCAACGTCCTGACTTTC.

At least ten counts were recorded for this clonotype. The V gene is TRBV11-2, the J gene TRBJ2-1; no reliable D call. The CDR3 spans 13 residues. The germline V and J ends were trimmed by 4 bases and 8 bases, with 12 bases remaining between them. Per the germline V gene, CDR1 is SGHAT and CDR2 is FQNNGV. CDR3 DNA: TGTGCCAGCAGCTCTACAGATCTGGATGAGCAGTTCTTC. Residues: CASSSTDLDEQFF.

The genes are TRBV27 and TRBJ2-7, with a tentative D call TRBD1 (5 bases). The CDR3 contains 15 residues. Germline V gives CDR1 MNHEY, CDR2 SMNVEV (reference sequence). Trimming took off 6 bases at V and 2 bases at J, with 17 bases between the two ends. The CDR3 DNA follows: TGTGCCAGCAGCCCCAGGGCAGGCAGTCCCTACGAGCAGTACGTC. Its protein product is CASSPRAGSPYEQYV.

At least ten counts were recorded for this clonotype. The rearrangement uses TRBV4-2 and TRBJ1-2, with 7 bases lining up with TRBD1. Germline CDR1 LGHNA, CDR2 YNFKEQ. The CDR3 totals 16 residues. Trimming at V came to 0 bases and at J to 3 bases, leaving 7 bases not matched to a gene. In DNA form, the CDR3 reads TGTGCCAGCAGCCAAGAGGGGACAGTCGTTTACTATGGCTACACCTTC. Translating gives CASSQEGTVVYYGYTF.

This clonotype has just a few counts. V and J are TRBV27 and TRBJ2-1; TRBD2 matches 8 bases. The CDR3 extends over 16 amino acids. The trim removed 0 bases at V and 8 bases at J, leaving 9 bases unmatched. Per germline, CDR1 MNHEY and CDR2 SMNVEV (reference sequence). The CDR3: CASSLSGTHGGDEQFF. The CDR3 nucleotides are TGTGCCAGCAGTTTATCGGGGACCCACGGGGGGGATGAGCAGTTCTTC.

This clonotype was recorded a few times. V and J are TRBV7-7 and TRBJ2-1, with TRBD1 matching over 7 bases. V was clipped by 5 bases and J by 6 bases; unmatched bases: 7. Germline CDR1 is SSHAT and CDR2 is FNYEAQ (reference sequence). The CDR3 is 14 residues long. The DNA of the CDR3 is TGTGCCAGCAGCGATCGACCAGGGGGCAATGAGCAGTTCTTC. As protein: CASSDRPGGNEQFF. Complete variable domain (other parts from reference TRBV7-7 and TRBJ2-1): GAGVSQSPRYKVTKRGQDVTLRCDPISSHATLYWYQQALGQGPEFLTYFNYEAQPDKSGLPSDRFSAERPEGSISTLTIQRTEQRDSAMYRCASSDRPGGNEQFFGPGTRLTVL.

On this clonotype itself: This may come from a read error, since a much larger clone is one base off. This chain connects TRBV12-3 or TRBV12-4 to TRBJ2-6, with D possibly being TRBD1 (6 bases). The CDR3 is 17 amino acids. The CDR3 is CAISWTVQPSGANVLTF. The CDR3 DNA is TGTGCCATCAGTTGGACAGTTCAACCCTCTGGGGCCAACGTCCTGACTTTC.

This clonotype has just a few counts. The chain couples TRBV7-9 to TRBJ1-4, with D possibly TRBD1 on 6 matching bases. This CDR3 comprises 14 residues. V lost 4 bases and J 8 bases, leaving 14 bases between the germline ends. The germline gives CDR1 SEHNR, CDR2 FQNEAQ (reference sequence). The CDR3 DNA follows: TGTGCCAGCAGCTCGAAACAGGGTCCAGAAAAACTGTTTTTT. Residues: CASSSKQGPEKLFF.

This clonotype has only a few counts. The chain links TRBV5-4 to TRBJ2-7, with 7 bases that match TRBD1. The germline CDR1 and CDR2 sequences are SGHNT and YYREEE (reference sequence). J gave up 3 bases and V 4 bases, and 13 bases lay outside the gene matches. This CDR3 has 16 residues. The CDR3 reads CASSPERQGDYYEQYF. The DNA for the CDR3 is TGTGCCAGCAGCCCAGAGCGGCAGGGGGATTACTACGAGCAGTACTTC.